The sequence of this TCR beta chain was determined in a study of T cell clones after liver transplantation. In the study overall: Patients counted as tolerant after at least one year off all immunosuppression, enzymes not exceeding twice normal.

Here immunoSEQ multiplex PCR was the method, and the copy in TCRdb shows in-frame clones only, minus some. The sample lists 50,000 to 70,000 clones, about 73% occurring once. V lost 2 bases and J lost 2; bases outside the gene matches: 2. CDR1 SGHTA and CDR2 FQGNSA come from the germline V gene. This CDR3 has 15 amino acids. Sequenced here: CD4+ T cells from blood, sampled at the approximately 15-month timepoint. The chain recombines TRBV7-2 with TRBJ2-5, with 10 bases matching TRBD2. The receptor's source is a human patient who received a liver transplant. Some T cells may be the graft donor's. CDR3 region: CASSLTTSGQETQYF. DNA for the CDR3: TGTGCCAGCAGCTTAACGACTAGCGGGCAAGAGACCCAGTACTTC.